The clone carrying this T cell receptor (beta chain) was detected many times. No antigen is known for it. This entry comes from a study of breast tumors, draining lymph nodes, adjacent tissues. Breast cancer patients provided tissue from their axillary draining lymph nodes. The study's findings and limits: Tumor T cell lymph node origin was a supported hypothesis, not proven. Tumor TCR diversity was below lymph nodes but above nontumor tissue. Findings are consistent with lymph node origin and intratumoral expansion of most tumor T cells. Tumor and nontumor repertoires were significantly more similar in luminal-like than in basal-like breast cancer.

The CDR3 has 18 residues. Germline V gene data show CDR1 as MGHRA and CDR2 as YSYEKL. V dropped 1 base and J dropped 0 bases, with 15 bases sitting between them. MiXCR, applied by TCRdb to the multiplex PCR reads, yields one record per CDR3 protein. The sample lists some 230,000 distinct CDR3 sequences; roughly a third were seen once. Material for sequencing was axillary lymph node tissue. This TCR was recovered from a female donor with breast cancer. Some clones in this sample may be carry-over from other donors' samples. This chain uses TRBV4-1 with TRBJ2-2; TRBD2 might be the D (6 bases). The CDR3 sequence is CASSQVRWPSANTGELFF. The DNA of the CDR3 is TGCGCCAGCAGCCAAGTTAGATGGCCTAGCGCGAACACCGGGGAGCTGTTTTTT.